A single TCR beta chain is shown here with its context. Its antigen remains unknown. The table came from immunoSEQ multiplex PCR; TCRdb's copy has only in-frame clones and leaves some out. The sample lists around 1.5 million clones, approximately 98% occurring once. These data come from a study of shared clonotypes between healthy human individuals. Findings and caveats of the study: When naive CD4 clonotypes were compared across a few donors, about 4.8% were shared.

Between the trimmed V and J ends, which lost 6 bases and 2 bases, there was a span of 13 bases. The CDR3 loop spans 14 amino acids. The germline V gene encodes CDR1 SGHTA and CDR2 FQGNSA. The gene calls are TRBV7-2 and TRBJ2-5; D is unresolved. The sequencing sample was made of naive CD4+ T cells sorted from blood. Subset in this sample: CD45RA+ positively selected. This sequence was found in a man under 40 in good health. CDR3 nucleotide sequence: TGTGCCAGCAGTTCTCCCTCCCGTCAAGAGACCCAGTACTTC. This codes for CASSSPSRQETQYF.